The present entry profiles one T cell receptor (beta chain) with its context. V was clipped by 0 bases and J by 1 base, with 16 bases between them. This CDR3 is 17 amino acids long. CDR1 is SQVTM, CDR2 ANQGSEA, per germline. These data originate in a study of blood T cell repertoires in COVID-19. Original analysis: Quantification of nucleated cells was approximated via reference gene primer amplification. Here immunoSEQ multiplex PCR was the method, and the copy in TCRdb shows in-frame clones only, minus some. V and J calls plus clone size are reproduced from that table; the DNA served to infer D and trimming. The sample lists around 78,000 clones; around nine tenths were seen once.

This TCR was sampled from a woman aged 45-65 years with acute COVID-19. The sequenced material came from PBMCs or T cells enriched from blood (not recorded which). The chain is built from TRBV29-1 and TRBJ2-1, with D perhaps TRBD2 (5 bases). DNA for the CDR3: TGCAGCGTTGAAGATCGGGGAGCGGAAGGTTCCTACAATGAGCAGTTCTTC. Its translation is CSVEDRGAEGSYNEQFF.